A single sample gave rise to the 21 T cell receptor beta chains below, sequenced in a study of T-cell memory formation after mild COVID-19. TCRdb called the 5' RACE reads again in MiXCR, with one record for every CDR3 protein. The table lists about 450,000 distinct CDR3 sequences, less than 25% of them singletons, with over 10% in the top ten. The sequenced sample was PBMCs or a T cell subset sorted from them (not recorded which). The receptors originated from an adult woman who had mild COVID-19 (a few samples of this study predate the infection). Cell type and time point are not known.

The chain joins TRBV6-2 or TRBV6-3 to TRBJ1-2, with 7 bases matching TRBD1. The CDR3 sequence is 18 residues long. V was pared by 0 bases and J by 3 bases, with 13 bases of the junction left unmatched. CDR1 and CDR2 (germline): MNHEY, SVGEGT. CDR3 protein: CASSYSASDRPHDYGYTF. Written as DNA, the CDR3 is TGTGCCAGCAGTTACTCGGCCTCGGACAGGCCGCACGACTATGGCTACACCTTC.

In this sample, this clonotype turned up a few times. The V call is TRBV7-8, the J call TRBJ1-5; D is uncertain. The V gene lost 1 base and the J gene lost 5 bases, with 3 bases spanning the gap. There are 12 residues in the CDR3. In germline, CDR1 is SGHVS, CDR2 FQNEAQ. This CDR3 reads CASSLGYQPQHF. CDR3 DNA sequence: TGTGCCAGCAGCTTAGGGTATCAGCCCCAGCATTTT.

The V and J genes are TRBV11-3 and TRBJ2-1; 7 positions match TRBD2. The CDR3 covers 17 residues. Per germline, CDR1 SGHNT and CDR2 YENEEA. V lost 3 bases to trimming and J lost 0 bases; unmatched junction nucleotides: 8. The CDR3: CASSLGGGRNSYNEQFF. CDR3 DNA: TGTGCCAGCAGCTTGGGAGGCGGGAGAAACTCCTACAATGAGCAGTTCTTC.

This clonotype was seen more than once but under ten times. This chain connects TRBV18 to TRBJ2-1; 13 nucleotides match TRBD2. The ends lost 8 bases at V and 7 bases at J; junction bases unmatched: 14. Germline CDR1 reads KGHSH; CDR2 reads LQKENI. The CDR3 length is 17 residues. The CDR3: CASLKGLAGPQANEQFF. The CDR3 nucleotides read TGTGCCAGCCTAAAGGGACTAGCGGGGCCCCAGGCAAATGAGCAGTTCTTC.

The rearrangement uses TRBV7-9 and TRBJ2-1, with D perhaps matching TRBD2 (5 bases). The CDR3 loop spans 13 amino acids. In germline, CDR1 is SEHNR, CDR2 FQNEAQ (reference sequence). Trimming removed 5 bases at V and 8 bases at J, with 13 bases between. Here the CDR3 DNA reads TGTGCCAGCAGCCCCCCCGGACTCTATGAGCAGTTCTTC. Translation gives CASSPPGLYEQFF.

This clonotype was seen a few times. The V call is TRBV6-6, the J call TRBJ2-7, with TRBD1 matching over 12 bases. The CDR3 loop spans 13 amino acids. The junction had 8 bases not matched to a gene; V was cut back by 11 bases and J by 6 bases. Germline loops: CDR1 MNHNY, CDR2 SVGAGI (reference sequence). The CDR3 DNA sequence: TGTGCCGTGAGGGGGACAGGGGGCTTCGAGCAGTACTTC. Protein: CAVRGTGGFEQYF.

The J gene is TRBJ1-2, the V gene TRBV28; no firm D call. In germline, CDR1 is MDHEN, CDR2 SYDVKM. Trimming pared 3 bases from V and 5 bases from J, leaving 13 bases between. This CDR3 is built from 14 residues. CDR3 protein: CASSLLKGIYGYTF. CDR3 DNA sequence: TGTGCCAGCAGTTTGCTCAAAGGGATATATGGCTACACCTTC.

This clonotype showed up many times. A much more abundant neighbour one base away suggests this may be a read error. As DNA, the CDR3 is TGTGCCAGCAGTGTCGGGATTACAGGGCCCTACGAGCAGTACTTC. It encodes CASSVGITGPYEQYF. The chain combines TRBV3-1 with TRBJ2-7; TRBD1 might be the D (6 bases). Trimming took 6 bases from V and 2 from J, leaving 17 bases between them. Germline-derived CDR1 and CDR2 are LGHDT and YNNKEL (reference sequence). CDR3 size: 15 residues.

This clonotype was counted between two and nine times. CDR3 in amino acids: CASSHDVGWGNQPQHF. The CDR3 nucleotides are TGTGCCAGCAGCCATGACGTGGGTTGGGGCAATCAGCCCCAGCATTTT. This chain joins TRBV7-9 and TRBJ1-5; D is undetermined. CDR3 length: 16 amino acids. The germline V and J ends were trimmed by 5 bases and 2 bases, with 16 bases remaining between them. Germline V gives CDR1 SEHNR, CDR2 FQNEAQ (reference sequence).

The chain couples TRBV6-2 or TRBV6-3 to TRBJ2-2; 9 bases line up with TRBD1. V shed 5 bases, J shed 7 bases, and the junction held 8 bases outside the gene matches. This CDR3 spans 15 amino acids. From germline, CDR1 is MNHEY and CDR2 SVGEGT. CDR3 DNA: TGTGCCAGCAGTACGGGACAGGGTCATAGCGGGGAGCTGTTTTTT. Encoded protein: CASSTGQGHSGELFF.

This clonotype has a count of ten or more. The chain is built from TRBV7-3 and TRBJ2-3, with 8 bases fitting TRBD1. CDR1 and CDR2 from the germline V gene are SGHTA and FQGTGA. There are 14 residues in the CDR3. V shed 3 bases and J 1 base; nucleotides not matched to a gene: 0. CDR3 bases: TGTGCCAGCAGCTTGACAGGGGGCACAGATACGCAGTATTTT. It specifies CASSLTGGTDTQYF.

The chain uses TRBV5-1 and TRBJ2-7; TRBD2 is a possible D gene (5 bases). Looked up from germline, CDR1 is SGHRS and CDR2 is YFSETQ. Trimming pared 5 bases from V and 6 bases from J, leaving 9 bases between. This CDR3 is built from 11 residues. DNA for the CDR3: TGCGCCAGCAGATCAGCGGTCGAGCAGTACTTC. Protein product: CASRSAVEQYF.

V is TRBV7-9 and J is TRBJ2-1, with a weak D call TRBD2 (7 bases). V was cut by 5 bases and J by 3 bases, with 14 bases left in between. The germline CDR1 and CDR2 sequences are SEHNR and FQNEAQ (reference sequence). The CDR3 sequence is 15 residues long. Here the CDR3 reads CASSGKGGDYNEQFF. In DNA, the CDR3 is TGTGCCAGCAGCGGAAAAGGGGGGGACTACAATGAGCAGTTCTTC.

The CDR3 nucleotides read TGTGCCAGCAGTACCGCAGGGGCGGGGGCCAACGTCCTGACTTTC. Encoded protein: CASSTAGAGANVLTF. The gene calls are TRBV6-2 or TRBV6-3 and TRBJ2-6; maybe TRBD1 (6 bases). The CDR3 sequence is 15 residues long. Between the trimmed V and J ends, which lost 5 bases and 4 bases, there was a span of 12 bases. CDR1 and CDR2 (germline): MNHEY, SVGEGT.

This clonotype was recorded a few times. The CDR3 here is CASSLGIIEAFF. The CDR3 DNA is TGTGCCAGCAGCCTCGGAATCATTGAAGCTTTCTTT. The rearrangement links TRBV7-9 to TRBJ1-1; D not certain. V lost 5 bases and J 7 bases, leaving 11 bases between the germline ends. The germline gives CDR1 SEHNR, CDR2 FQNEAQ (reference sequence). The CDR3 runs 12 residues.

The DNA of the CDR3 is TGTGCCAGCAATAGGGCAGGGGCCTACAATGAGCAGTTCTTC. It encodes CASNRAGAYNEQFF. The chain uses TRBV6-5 and TRBJ2-1; tentatively, D is TRBD1 (6 bases). CDR1 is MNHEY and CDR2 is SVGAGI in the germline V gene. V lost 7 bases and J 2 bases, leaving 12 bases between the germline ends. CDR3 length equals 14 residues.

A few counts support this clonotype. The chain recombines TRBV7-9 with TRBJ2-3; TRBD2 is a possible D gene (7 bases). V was trimmed by 3 bases and J by 6 bases, leaving 13 bases between them. In germline, CDR1 is SEHNR, CDR2 FQNEAQ (reference sequence). There are 14 residues in the CDR3. In DNA, the CDR3 is TGTGCCAGCAGCTTGGGAGGGGGAATGGATACGCAGTATTTT. Residues: CASSLGGGMDTQYF.

The J gene is TRBJ2-1, the V gene TRBV5-1, with 7 bases matching TRBD1. The junction had 7 bases not matched to a gene; V was cut back by 0 bases and J by 7 bases. Germline values: CDR1 SGHRS, CDR2 YFSETQ. The CDR3 is made up of 15 amino acids. This CDR3 reads CASSLARGQLNEQFF. CDR3 nucleotide sequence: TGCGCCAGCAGCTTGGCCCGGGGACAGCTAAATGAGCAGTTCTTC.

V gene TRBV20-1 combines with J gene TRBJ1-2, with 8 positions matching TRBD1. The CDR3 extends over 13 amino acids. Germline V gives CDR1 DFQATT, CDR2 SNEGSKA (reference sequence). After removal of 2 bases from V and 12 bases from J, the junction contained 11 bases not matched to a gene. CDR3 in DNA: TGCAGTGCTAGAATTGACAGGGGAAGGGGCAACACCTTC. Protein product: CSARIDRGRGNTF.

This clonotype showed up just a few times. V and J are TRBV7-8 and TRBJ2-2, with D possibly being TRBD1 (5 bases). Trimming removed 5 bases at V and 5 bases at J, with 15 bases between. The CDR3 has 15 residues. Per germline, CDR1 SGHVS and CDR2 FQNEAQ. Here the CDR3 DNA reads TGTGCCAGCAGCACGAGAGCAGGGTTAACCGGGGAGCTGTTTTTT. Translating it yields CASSTRAGLTGELFF. Based on the CDR3 plus reference TRBV7-8 and TRBJ2-2, the full variable domain is GAGVSQSPRYKVAKRGQDVALRCDPISGHVSLFWYQQALGQGPEFLTYFQNEAQLDKSGLPSDRFFAERPEGSVSTLKIQRTQQEDSAVYLCASSTRAGLTGELFFGEGSRLTVL.

V usage is TRBV6-1 and J usage is TRBJ1-1; 11 bases are shared with TRBD1. V was pared by 8 bases and J by 4 bases, with 12 bases of the junction left unmatched. The CDR3 covers 16 residues. CDR1 is MNHNS, CDR2 SASEGT, per germline. CDR3: CASSGGGTGGLTEAFF. CDR3 coding DNA: TGTGCCAGCTCAGGCGGAGGGACAGGGGGTCTCACTGAAGCTTTCTTT.